This T cell receptor (beta chain) was sequenced in a study of CD8 T cells in Susac syndrome. V lost 1 base, J lost 2 bases, and 18 bases lay in between. The CDR3 has 17 residues. CDR1 is MGHDK, CDR2 SYGVNS, per germline. Random hexamers were used to reverse transcribe the RNA input (roughly 0.5 to 1 ug). TCRdb passed the immunoSEQ multiplex PCR reads through MiXCR, listing each CDR3 protein once. The sample yields about 300,000 distinct CDR3 sequences, approximately 89% seen once. The count of this clonotype is one. The gene calls are TRBV25-1 and TRBJ2-7, with D perhaps TRBD1 (6 bases). Sequenced input: CD8+ T cells from PBMCs. This TCR derives from a human donor with multiple sclerosis. The CDR3 sequence is CASSEWGPGAFAYEQYF. The CDR3 DNA sequence: TGTGCCAGCAGTGAATGGGGTCCAGGGGCGTTCGCCTACGAGCAGTACTTC.